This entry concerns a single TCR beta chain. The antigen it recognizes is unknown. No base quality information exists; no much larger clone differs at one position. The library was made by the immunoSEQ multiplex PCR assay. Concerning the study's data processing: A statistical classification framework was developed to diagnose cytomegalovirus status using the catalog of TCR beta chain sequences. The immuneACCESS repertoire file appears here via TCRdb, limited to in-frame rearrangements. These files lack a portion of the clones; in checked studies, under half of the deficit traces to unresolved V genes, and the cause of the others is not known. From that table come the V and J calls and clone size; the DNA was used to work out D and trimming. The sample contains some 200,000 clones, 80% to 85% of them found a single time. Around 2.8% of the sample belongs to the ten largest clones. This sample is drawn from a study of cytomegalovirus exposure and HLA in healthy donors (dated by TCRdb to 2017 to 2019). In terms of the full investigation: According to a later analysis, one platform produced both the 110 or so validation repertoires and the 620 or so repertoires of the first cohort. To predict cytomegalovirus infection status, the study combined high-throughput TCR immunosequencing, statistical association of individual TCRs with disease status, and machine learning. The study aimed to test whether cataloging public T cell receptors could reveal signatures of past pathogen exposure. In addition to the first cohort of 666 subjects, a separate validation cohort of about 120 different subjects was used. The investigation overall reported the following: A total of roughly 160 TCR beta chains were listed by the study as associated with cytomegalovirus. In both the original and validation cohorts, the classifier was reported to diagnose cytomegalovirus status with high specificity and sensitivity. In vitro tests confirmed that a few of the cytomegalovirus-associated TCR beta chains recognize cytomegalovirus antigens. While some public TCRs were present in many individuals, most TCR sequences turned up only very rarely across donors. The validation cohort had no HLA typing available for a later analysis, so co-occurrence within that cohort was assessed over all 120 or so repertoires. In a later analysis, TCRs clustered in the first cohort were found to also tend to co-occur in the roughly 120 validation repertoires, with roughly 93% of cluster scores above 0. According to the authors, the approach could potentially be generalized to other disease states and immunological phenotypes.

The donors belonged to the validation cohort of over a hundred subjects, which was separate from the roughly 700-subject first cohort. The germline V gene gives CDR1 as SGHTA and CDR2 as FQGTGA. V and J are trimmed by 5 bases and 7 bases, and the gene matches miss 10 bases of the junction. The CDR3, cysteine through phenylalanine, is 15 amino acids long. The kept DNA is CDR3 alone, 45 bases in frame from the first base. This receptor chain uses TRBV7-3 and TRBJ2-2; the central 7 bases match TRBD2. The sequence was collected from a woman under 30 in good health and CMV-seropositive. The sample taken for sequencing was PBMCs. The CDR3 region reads CASSPWGGDGGELFF. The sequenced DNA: TGTGCCAGCAGCCCCTGGGGAGGGGACGGCGGGGAGCTGTTTTTT.